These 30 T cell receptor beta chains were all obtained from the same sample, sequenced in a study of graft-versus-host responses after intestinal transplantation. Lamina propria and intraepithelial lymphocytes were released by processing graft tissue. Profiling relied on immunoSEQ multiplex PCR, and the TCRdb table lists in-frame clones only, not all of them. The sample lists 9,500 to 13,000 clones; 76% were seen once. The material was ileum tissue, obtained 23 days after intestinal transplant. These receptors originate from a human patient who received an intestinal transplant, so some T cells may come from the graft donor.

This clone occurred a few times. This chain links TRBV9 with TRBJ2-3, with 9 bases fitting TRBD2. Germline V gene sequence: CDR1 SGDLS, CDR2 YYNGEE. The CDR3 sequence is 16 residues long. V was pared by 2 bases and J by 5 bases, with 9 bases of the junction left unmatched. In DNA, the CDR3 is TGTGCCAGCAGCGTGACTAGCGGTTCTAGGGGAGATACGCAGTATTTT. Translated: CASSVTSGSRGDTQYF. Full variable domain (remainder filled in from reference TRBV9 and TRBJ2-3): DSGVTQTPKHLITATGQRVTLRCSPRSGDLSVYWYQQSLDQGLQFLIQYYNGEERAKGNILERFSAQQFPDLHSELNLSSLELGDSALYFCASSVTSGSRGDTQYFGPGTRLTVL.

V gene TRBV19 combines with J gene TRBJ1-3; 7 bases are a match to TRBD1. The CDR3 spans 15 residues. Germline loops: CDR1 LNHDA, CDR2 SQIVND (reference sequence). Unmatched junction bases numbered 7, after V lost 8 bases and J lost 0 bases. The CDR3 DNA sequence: TGTGCCAGTTCGACAGGGCACCTCTCTGGAAACACCATATATTTT. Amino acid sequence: CASSTGHLSGNTIYF.

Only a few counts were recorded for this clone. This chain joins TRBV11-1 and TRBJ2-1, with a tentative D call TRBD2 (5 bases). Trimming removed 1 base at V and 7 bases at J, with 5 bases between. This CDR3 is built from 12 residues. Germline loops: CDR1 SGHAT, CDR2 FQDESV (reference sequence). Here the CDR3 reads CASSLGLNEQFF. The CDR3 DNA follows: TGTGCCAGCAGCTTAGGACTAAATGAGCAGTTCTTC.

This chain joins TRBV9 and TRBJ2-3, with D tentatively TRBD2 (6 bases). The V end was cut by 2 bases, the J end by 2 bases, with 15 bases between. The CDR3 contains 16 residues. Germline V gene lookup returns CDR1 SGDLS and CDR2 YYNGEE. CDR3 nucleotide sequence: TGTGCCAGCAGCGTTAACGGCGGGGTGACCACAGATACGCAGTATTTT. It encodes CASSVNGGVTTDTQYF.

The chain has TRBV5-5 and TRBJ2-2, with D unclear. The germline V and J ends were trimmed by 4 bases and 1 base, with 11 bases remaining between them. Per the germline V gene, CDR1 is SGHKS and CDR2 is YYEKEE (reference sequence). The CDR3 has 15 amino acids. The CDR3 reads CASSMSPGNTGELFF. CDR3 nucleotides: TGTGCCAGCAGCATGTCCCCAGGGAACACCGGGGAGCTGTTTTTT.

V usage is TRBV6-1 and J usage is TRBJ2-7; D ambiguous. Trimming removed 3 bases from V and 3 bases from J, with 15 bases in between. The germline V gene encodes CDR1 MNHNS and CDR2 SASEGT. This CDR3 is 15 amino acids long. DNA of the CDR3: TGTGCCAGCAGTGAGGGGATGACTGTATACTACGAGCAGTACTTC. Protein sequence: CASSEGMTVYYEQYF.

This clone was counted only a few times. DNA for the CDR3: TGTGCCAGCAGTTACGATTCCTCGAACAGTTACGAGCAGTACTTC. This gives the protein CASSYDSSNSYEQYF. J is TRBJ2-7 and V is TRBV6-5; no definite D call. This CDR3 is 15 amino acids long. The germline V and J ends were trimmed by 2 bases and 4 bases, with 15 bases remaining between them. Looked up from germline, CDR1 is MNHEY and CDR2 is SVGAGI.

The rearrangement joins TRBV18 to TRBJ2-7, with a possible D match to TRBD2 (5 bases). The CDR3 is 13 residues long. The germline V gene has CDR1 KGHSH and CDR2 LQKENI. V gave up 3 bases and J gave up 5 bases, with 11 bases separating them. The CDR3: CASSPRLGDEQYF. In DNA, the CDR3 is TGTGCCAGCTCACCGCGTCTCGGGGACGAGCAGTACTTC.

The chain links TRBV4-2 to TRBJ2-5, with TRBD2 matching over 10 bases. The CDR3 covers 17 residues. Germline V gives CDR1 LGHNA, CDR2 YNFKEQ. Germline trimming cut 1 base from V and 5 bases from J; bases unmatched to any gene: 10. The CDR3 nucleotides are TGTGCCAGCAGCCAAGGAGGAGCGGGAGGGCCTGGTGAGACCCAGTACTTC. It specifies CASSQGGAGGPGETQYF.

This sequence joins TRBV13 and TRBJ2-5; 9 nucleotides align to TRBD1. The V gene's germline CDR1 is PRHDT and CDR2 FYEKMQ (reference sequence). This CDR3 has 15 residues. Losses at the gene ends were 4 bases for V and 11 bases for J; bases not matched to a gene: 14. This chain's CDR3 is CASSSPGTGWREQYF. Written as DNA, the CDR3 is TGTGCCAGCAGCTCCCCGGGGACAGGGTGGAGGGAGCAGTACTTC.

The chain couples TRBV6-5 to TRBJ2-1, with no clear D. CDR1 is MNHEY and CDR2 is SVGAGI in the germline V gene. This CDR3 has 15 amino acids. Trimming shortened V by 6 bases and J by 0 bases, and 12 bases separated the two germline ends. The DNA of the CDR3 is TGTGCCAGCAGCTTAGACTGGAGCTCCTACAATGAGCAGTTCTTC. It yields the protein CASSLDWSSYNEQFF.

CDR3 loop: CASTPGLAGVNEQFF. As DNA, the CDR3 is TGTGCCAGCACTCCGGGACTAGCGGGAGTAAATGAGCAGTTCTTC. The chain links TRBV6-1 to TRBJ2-1; 14 bases align to TRBD2. This CDR3 is built from 15 residues. Trimming cost V 7 bases and J 7 bases; bases outside gene matches: 6. Germline loops: CDR1 MNHNS, CDR2 SASEGT.

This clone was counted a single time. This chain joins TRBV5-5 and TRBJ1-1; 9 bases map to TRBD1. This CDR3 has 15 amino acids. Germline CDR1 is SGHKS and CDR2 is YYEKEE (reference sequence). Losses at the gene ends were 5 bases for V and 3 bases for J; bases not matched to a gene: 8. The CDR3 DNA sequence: TGTGCCAGCAGACCCGGGACAGGGTGGGACACTGAAGCTTTCTTT. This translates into CASRPGTGWDTEAFF. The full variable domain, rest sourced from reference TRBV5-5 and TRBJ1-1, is DAGVTQSPTHLIKTRGQQVTLRCSPISGHKSVSWYQQVLGQGPQFIFQYYEKEERGRGNFPDRFSARQFPNYSSELNVNALLLGDSALYLCASRPGTGWDTEAFFGQGTRLTVV.

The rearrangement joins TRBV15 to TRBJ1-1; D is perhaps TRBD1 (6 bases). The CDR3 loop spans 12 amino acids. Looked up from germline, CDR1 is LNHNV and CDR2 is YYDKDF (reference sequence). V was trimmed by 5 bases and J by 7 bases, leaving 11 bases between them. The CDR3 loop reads CATSLYRDEAFF. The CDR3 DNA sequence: TGTGCCACCAGCCTATACAGGGATGAAGCTTTCTTT.

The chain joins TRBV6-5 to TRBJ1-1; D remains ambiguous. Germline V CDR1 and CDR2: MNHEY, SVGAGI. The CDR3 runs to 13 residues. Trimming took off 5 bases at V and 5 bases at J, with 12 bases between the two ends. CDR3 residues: CASSDDWGTEAFF. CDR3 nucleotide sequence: TGTGCCAGCAGTGACGACTGGGGAACTGAAGCTTTCTTT.

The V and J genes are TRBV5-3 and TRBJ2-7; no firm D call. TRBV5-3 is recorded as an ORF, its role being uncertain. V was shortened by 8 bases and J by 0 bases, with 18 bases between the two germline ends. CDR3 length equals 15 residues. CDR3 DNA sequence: TGTGCCAGCAGCCCACTCTGGGGTAGCTCCTACGAGCAGTACTTC. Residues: CASSPLWGSSYEQYF.

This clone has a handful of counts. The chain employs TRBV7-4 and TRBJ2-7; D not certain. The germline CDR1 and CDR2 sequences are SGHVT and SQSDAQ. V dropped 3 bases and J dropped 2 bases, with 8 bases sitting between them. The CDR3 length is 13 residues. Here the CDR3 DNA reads TGTGCCAGCAGCTTCGGTGCTACCTACGAGCAGTACTTC. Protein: CASSFGATYEQYF.

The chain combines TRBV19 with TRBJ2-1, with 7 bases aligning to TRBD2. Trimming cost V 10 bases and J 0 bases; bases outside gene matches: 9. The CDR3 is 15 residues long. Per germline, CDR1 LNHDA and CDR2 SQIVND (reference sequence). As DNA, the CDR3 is TGTGCCACCCAGCCTAGCGGCAGCTCCTACAATGAGCAGTTCTTC. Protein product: CATQPSGSSYNEQFF.

The DNA of the CDR3 is TGTGCCAGCAGCTTAGTGAGACGGGACAACTACGAGCAGTACTTC. Translating it yields CASSLVRRDNYEQYF. This chain connects TRBV7-9 to TRBJ2-7; D is possibly TRBD1 (6 bases). V lost 1 base, J lost 3 bases, and 13 bases lay in between. Germline-derived CDR1 and CDR2 are SEHNR and FQNEAQ (reference sequence). CDR3 size: 15 residues.

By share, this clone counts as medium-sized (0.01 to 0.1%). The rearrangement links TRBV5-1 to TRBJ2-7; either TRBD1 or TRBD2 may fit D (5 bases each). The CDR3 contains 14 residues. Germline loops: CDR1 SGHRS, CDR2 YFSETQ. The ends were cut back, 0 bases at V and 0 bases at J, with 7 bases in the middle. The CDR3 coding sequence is TGCGCCAGCAGCTTGGGAGGGACCTCCTACGAGCAGTACTTC. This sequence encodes CASSLGGTSYEQYF.

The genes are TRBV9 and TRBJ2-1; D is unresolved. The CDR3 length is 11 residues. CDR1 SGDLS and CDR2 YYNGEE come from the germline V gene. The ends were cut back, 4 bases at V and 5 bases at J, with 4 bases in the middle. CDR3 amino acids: CASSLNNEQFF. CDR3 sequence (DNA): TGTGCCAGCAGCTTAAACAATGAGCAGTTCTTC.

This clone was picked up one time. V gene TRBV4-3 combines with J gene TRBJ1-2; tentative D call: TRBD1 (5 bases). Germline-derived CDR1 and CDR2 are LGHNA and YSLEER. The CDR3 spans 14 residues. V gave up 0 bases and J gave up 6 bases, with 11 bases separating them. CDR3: CASSQEGGTHGYTF. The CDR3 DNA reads TGCGCCAGCAGCCAAGAGGGGGGGACCCATGGCTACACCTTC.

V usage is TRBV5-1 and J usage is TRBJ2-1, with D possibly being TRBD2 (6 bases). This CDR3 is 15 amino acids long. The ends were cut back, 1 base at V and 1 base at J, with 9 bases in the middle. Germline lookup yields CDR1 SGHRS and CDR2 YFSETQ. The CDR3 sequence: CASSLWRGSYNEQFF. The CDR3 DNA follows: TGCGCCAGCAGCTTGTGGCGGGGTTCCTACAATGAGCAGTTCTTC.

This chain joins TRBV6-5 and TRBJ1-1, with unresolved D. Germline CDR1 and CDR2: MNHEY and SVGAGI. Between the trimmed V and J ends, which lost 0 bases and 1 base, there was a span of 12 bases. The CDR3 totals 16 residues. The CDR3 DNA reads TGTGCCAGCAGTTACTCCGCTGGGCTGCAGAACACTGAAGCTTTCTTT. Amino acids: CASSYSAGLQNTEAFF.

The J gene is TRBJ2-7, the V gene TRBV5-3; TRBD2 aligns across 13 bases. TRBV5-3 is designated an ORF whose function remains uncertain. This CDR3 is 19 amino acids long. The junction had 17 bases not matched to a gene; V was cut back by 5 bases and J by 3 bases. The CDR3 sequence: CARRFPGPRTSGSLYEQYF. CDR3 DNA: TGTGCCAGAAGGTTTCCTGGGCCGAGGACTAGCGGGAGTCTCTACGAGCAGTACTTC.

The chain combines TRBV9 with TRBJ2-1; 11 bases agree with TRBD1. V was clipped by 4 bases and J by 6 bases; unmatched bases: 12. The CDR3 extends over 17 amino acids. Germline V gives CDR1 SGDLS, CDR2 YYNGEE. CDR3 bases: TGTGCCAGCAGCCTTCCCCGTTCGGGACAGGGGGGCAATGAGCAGTTCTTC. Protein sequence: CASSLPRSGQGGNEQFF.

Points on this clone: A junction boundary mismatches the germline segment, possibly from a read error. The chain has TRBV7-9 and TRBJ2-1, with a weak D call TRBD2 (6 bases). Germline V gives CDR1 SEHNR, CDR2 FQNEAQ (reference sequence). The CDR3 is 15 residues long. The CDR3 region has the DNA TGTGCCAGCATCTTAGCGGCCAGCTCCTACAATGAGCAGTTCTTC. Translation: CASILAASSYNEQFF. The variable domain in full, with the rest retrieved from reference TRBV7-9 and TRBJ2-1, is DTGVSQNPRHKITKRGQNVTFRCDPISEHNRLYWYRQTLGQGPEFLTYFQNEAQLEKSRLLSDRFSAERPKGSFSTLEIQRTEQGDSAMYLCASILAASSYNEQFFGPGTRLTVL.

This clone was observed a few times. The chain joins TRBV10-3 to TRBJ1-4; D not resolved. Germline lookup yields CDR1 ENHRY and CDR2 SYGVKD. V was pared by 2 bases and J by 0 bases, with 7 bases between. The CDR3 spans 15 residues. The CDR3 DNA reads TGTGCCATCAGTGAGAAGCTCTCAACTAATGAAAAACTGTTTTTT. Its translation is CAISEKLSTNEKLFF.

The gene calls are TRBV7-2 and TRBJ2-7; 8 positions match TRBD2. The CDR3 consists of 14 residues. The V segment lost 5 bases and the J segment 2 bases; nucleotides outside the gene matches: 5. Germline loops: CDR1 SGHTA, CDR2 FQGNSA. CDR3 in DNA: TGTGCCAGCAGCCGCGGGCGGGGGGCCTACGAGCAGTACTTC. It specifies CASSRGRGAYEQYF.

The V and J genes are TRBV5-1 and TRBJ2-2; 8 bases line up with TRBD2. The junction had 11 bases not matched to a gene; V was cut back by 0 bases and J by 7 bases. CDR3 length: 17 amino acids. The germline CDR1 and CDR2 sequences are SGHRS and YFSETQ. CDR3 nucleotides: TGCGCCAGCAGCTTGGCGGGGGAGCGGGAGTACCACGGGGAGCTGTTTTTT. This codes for CASSLAGEREYHGELFF.